This T cell receptor (beta chain) was documented in a study of blood T cells in healthy people across ages. Combining a sample-barcoded 5' primer with a J-beta primer mix, a second PCR ran for roughly 7 to 11 cycles. TCRdb independently ran MiXCR on the 5' RACE reads; one entry per CDR3 protein. The data show some 890,000 distinct CDR3 sequences, 25% to 30% seen once. Whenever a sample was processed, at least 6.5 million PBMCs were isolated. The total RNA that was extracted per sample amounted to at least 5 micrograms. The ends lost 3 bases at V and 4 bases at J; junction bases unmatched: 11. CDR1 is MDHEN, CDR2 SYDVKM, per germline. CDR3 length equals 16 residues. These data also formed part of another study, on T cells of mothers and their children. As that study records: Thymic selection molds TCR recombination output in much the same way for related pairs as for unrelated pairs. Related mother and child pairs showed slightly greater overlap (not significant) than unrelated pairs did.

The TCR comes from a woman in her thirties or forties in good health. The rearrangement links TRBV28 to TRBJ2-7; 8 nucleotides agree with TRBD1. Sample: blood. CDR3 residues: CASSLSSAQGAYEQYF. In nucleotides, the CDR3 is TGTGCCAGCAGTTTGTCATCTGCTCAGGGGGCTTACGAGCAGTACTTC.